This T cell receptor beta chain was retrieved from a study of identical twins. Each CDR3 protein is one row after TCRdb ran MiXCR on the 5' RACE reads. The table lists about 530,000 distinct CDR3 sequences, 20% to 25% of them singletons. Separately, the same data were catalogued under a study of yellow fever vaccine responses in identical twins.

This receptor was obtained from a woman aged 18 to 35 in good health. Sequencing was carried out using CD4+ T cells sorted from blood.

The DNA of the CDR3 is TGTGCCAGCAGCCCCGCCGGACTAGACACCGGGGAGCTGTTTTTT. It yields the protein CASSPAGLDTGELFF. The chain has TRBV11-2 and TRBJ2-2; 7 nucleotides line up with TRBD2. V was pared by 5 bases and J by 3 bases, with 6 bases of the junction left unmatched. This CDR3 has 15 residues. From germline, CDR1 is SGHAT and CDR2 FQNNGV.